This T cell receptor beta chain derives from a study of early T cells in non-severe SARS-CoV-2 infection. This clonotype has more than one count but fewer than ten. CDR1 is ENHRY and CDR2 is SYGVKD in the germline V gene. Trimming left V 4 bases short and J 1 base short, with 7 bases between. This CDR3 comprises 13 residues. Attached unique molecular identifiers marked individual cDNA molecules. TCRdb itself ran the 5' RACE reads through MiXCR, one entry per CDR3 protein. In the table there are approximately 64,000 distinct CDR3 sequences, less than 20% of which are singletons. Here the sequenced sample was whole blood, taken at baseline. The genes are TRBV10-3 and TRBJ2-5; D call uncertain. This TCR was recovered from an adult who was a healthcare worker with PCR-confirmed SARS-CoV-2 infection or an uninfected control (not recorded which). The CDR3 nucleotides are TGTGCCATCAGTGCACCAGGCCAAGAGACCCAGTACTTC. This sequence encodes CAISAPGQETQYF.